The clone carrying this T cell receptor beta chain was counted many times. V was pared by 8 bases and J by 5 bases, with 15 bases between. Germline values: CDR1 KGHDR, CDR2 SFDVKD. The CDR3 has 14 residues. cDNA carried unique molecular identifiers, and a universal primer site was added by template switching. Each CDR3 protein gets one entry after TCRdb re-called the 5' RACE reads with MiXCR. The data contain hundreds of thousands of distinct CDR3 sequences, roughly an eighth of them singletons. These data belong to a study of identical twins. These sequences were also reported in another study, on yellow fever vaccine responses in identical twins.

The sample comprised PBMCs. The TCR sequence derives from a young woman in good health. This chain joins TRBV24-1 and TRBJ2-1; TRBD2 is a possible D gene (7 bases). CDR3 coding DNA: TGTGCCACCAAAGCGGGGACACATAACAATGAGCAGTTCTTC. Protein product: CATKAGTHNNEQFF.